Sequencing of this TCR beta chain was carried out in a study of shared clonotypes between healthy human individuals. This clone occurred once. There are 12 residues in the CDR3. From germline, CDR1 is GTSNPN and CDR2 SVGIG (reference sequence). Trimming took off 5 bases at V and 8 bases at J, with 12 bases between the two ends. Measured with immunoSEQ multiplex PCR; TCRdb has only the in-frame clones, and not every one. The sample lists some 2,400,000 clones; about 94% were seen once. Sequenced input: naive CD4+ T cells sorted from blood. The sample's subset: CD45RA+ positively selected. The receptor comes from a man in his late teens or twenties in good health. J is TRBJ1-4 and V is TRBV30; unclear D gene. The CDR3 DNA reads as TGTGCCTGGGGAGGCGGACGAGAAAAACTGTTTTTT. Translating it yields CAWGGGREKLFF.